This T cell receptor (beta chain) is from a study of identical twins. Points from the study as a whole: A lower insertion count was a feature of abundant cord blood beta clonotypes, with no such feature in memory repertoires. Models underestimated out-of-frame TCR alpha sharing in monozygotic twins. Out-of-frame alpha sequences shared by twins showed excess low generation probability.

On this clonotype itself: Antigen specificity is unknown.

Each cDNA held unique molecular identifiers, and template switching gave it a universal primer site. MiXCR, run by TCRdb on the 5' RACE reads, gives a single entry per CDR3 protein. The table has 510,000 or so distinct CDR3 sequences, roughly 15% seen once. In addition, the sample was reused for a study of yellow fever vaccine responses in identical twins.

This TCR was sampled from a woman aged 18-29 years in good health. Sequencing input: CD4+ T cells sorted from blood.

CDR3 in amino acids: CASSSRTGKWSGYTF. The DNA of the CDR3 is TGTGCCAGCAGTTCCCGGACAGGGAAGTGGAGCGGCTACACCTTC. J is TRBJ1-2 and V is TRBV12-3 or TRBV12-4; TRBD1 matches 8 bases. V trimming: 4 bases; J trimming: 8 bases; junction bases outside the gene matches: 12. The CDR3 totals 15 residues.